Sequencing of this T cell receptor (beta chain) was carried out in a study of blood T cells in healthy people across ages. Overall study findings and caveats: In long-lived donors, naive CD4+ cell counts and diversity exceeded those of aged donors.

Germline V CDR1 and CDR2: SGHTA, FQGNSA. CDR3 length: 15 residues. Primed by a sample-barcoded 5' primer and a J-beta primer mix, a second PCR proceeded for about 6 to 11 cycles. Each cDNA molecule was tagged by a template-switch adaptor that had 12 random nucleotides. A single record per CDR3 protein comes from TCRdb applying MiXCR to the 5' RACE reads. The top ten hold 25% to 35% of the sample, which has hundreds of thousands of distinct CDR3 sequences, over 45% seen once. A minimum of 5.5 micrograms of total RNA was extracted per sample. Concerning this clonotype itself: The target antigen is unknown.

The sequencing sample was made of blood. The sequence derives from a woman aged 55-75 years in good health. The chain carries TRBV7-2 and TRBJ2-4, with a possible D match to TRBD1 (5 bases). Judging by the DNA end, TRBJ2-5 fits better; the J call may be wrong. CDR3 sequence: CASSTARGLQETQYF. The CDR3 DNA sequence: TGTGCCAGCAGCACTGCTAGGGGCCTTCAAGAGACCCAGTACTTC.